Following are 5 T cell receptor beta chains from one sample sequenced in a study of blood T cells in healthy people across ages. Primed by a sample-barcoded 5' primer and a J-beta primer mix, a second PCR proceeded for about 6 to 11 cycles. TCRdb ran MiXCR on the 5' RACE reads and lists one entry per CDR3 protein. There are approximately 490,000 distinct CDR3 sequences in the sample; 24% occur only once, and approximately 8.7% lies in the top ten. These sequences were also reported in another study, on T cells of mothers and their children.

The sequencing sample was made of blood. These TCRs come from a boy aged 10-17 years in good health.

The gene calls are TRBV4-1 and TRBJ2-3, with 7 bases that match TRBD2. CDR3 length: 16 amino acids. Losses at the gene ends were 1 base for V and 6 bases for J; bases not matched to a gene: 10. Per germline, CDR1 MGHRA and CDR2 YSYEKL. CDR3 residues: CASSQGTGLYMDTQYF. DNA of the CDR3: TGCGCCAGCAGCCAAGGAACGGGACTATATATGGATACGCAGTATTTT.

This clonotype was seen more than once but under ten times. The chain uses TRBV30 and TRBJ1-5; D might be TRBD1 (5 bases). The CDR3 totals 15 residues. The germline gives CDR1 GTSNPN, CDR2 SVGIG (reference sequence). Between the trimmed V and J ends, which lost 0 bases and 2 bases, there was a span of 11 bases. CDR3: CAWSVRGRGNQPQHF. CDR3 nucleotide sequence: TGTGCCTGGAGTGTACGGGGGAGAGGCAATCAGCCCCAGCATTTT. The full variable domain, with the rest looked up from reference TRBV30 and TRBJ1-5, is SQTIHQWPATLVQPVGSPLSLECTVEGTSNPNLYWYRQAAGRGLQLLFYSVGIGQISSEVPQNLSASRPQDRQFILSSKKLLLSDSGFYLCAWSVRGRGNQPQHFGDGTRLSIL.

This chain joins TRBV9 and TRBJ2-3; 8 bases match TRBD2. V lost 0 bases and J lost 2; bases outside the gene matches: 5. Germline values: CDR1 SGDLS, CDR2 YYNGEE. CDR3 size: 16 residues. The CDR3 region is CASSVDGAGATDTQYF. CDR3 DNA: TGTGCCAGCAGCGTAGACGGAGCGGGAGCCACAGATACGCAGTATTTT.

This chain connects TRBV27 to TRBJ2-1; D not resolved. CDR1 MNHEY and CDR2 SMNVEV come from the germline V gene (reference sequence). Trimming left V 4 bases short and J 1 base short, with 8 bases between. This CDR3 is built from 14 residues. CDR3 nucleotide sequence: TGTGCCAGCAGTTCATTAGCTTCCTACAATGAGCAGTTCTTC. It is translated as CASSSLASYNEQFF.

This clonotype was counted only a few times. V is TRBV6-2 or TRBV6-3 and J is TRBJ2-3, with 9 bases that match TRBD2. This CDR3 spans 15 amino acids. Germline V gene sequence: CDR1 MNHEY, CDR2 SVGEGT. The V gene end was trimmed by 5 bases and the J gene end by 2 bases; junction bases not matched to a gene: 5. CDR3 coding DNA: TGTGCCAGCAGTATAGCGGGGGATCTCACAGATACGCAGTATTTT. Encoded protein: CASSIAGDLTDTQYF.